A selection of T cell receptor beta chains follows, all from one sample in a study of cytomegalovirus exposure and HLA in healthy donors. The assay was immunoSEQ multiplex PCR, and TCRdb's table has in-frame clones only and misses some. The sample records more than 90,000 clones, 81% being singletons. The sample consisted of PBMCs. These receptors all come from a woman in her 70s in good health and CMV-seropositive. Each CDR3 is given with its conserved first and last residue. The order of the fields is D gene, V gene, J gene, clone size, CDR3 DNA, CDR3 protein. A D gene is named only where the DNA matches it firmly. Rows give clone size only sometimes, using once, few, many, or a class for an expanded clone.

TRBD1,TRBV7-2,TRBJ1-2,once,TGTGCCAGCAGCCAGGGGCAGGGGGGCTATGTAAGTGGCTACACCTTC,CASSQGQGGYVSGYTF
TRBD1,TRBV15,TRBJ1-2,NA,TGTGCCACCAGCAGGGAGGGCGACAGGGGCTCAGGCTACACCTTC,CATSREGDRGSGYTF
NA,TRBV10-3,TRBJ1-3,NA,TGTGCCATCAGTGACGGGGGGATCTCTGGAAACACCATATATTTT,CAISDGGISGNTIYF
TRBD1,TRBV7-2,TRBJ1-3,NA,TGTGCCGTGGGGGGGACAGGGGGAAACACCATATATTTT,CAVGGTGGNTIYF
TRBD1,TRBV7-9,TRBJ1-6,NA,TGTGCCAGCAGCTTAGCGCGGGACAGGGGTCGTTCACCCCTCCACTTT,CASSLARDRGRSPLHF
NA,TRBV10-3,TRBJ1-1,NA,TGTGCCACCGTAAACAGGAACACTGAAGCTTTCTTT,CATVNRNTEAFF
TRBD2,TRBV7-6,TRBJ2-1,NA,TGTGCCAGCAGCTTAGACTGGGCGGGGGAGAGCTCCTACAATGAGCAGTTCTTC,CASSLDWAGESSYNEQFF
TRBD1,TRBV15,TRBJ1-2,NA,TGTGCCACCAGCGGCCGGGACAGCACTTATGGCTACACCTTC,CATSGRDSTYGYTF
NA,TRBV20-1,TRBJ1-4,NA,TGCAGTGCTAGAGATGGCGGAAAACTGTTTTTT,CSARDGGKLFF
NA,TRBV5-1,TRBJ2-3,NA,TGCGCCAGCAGCTCCACAGGGACCCCCACAGATACGCAGTATTTT,CASSSTGTPTDTQYF
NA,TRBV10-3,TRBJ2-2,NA,TGTGCCATCAGTGAAGACAGGCGTGCGGGGGAGCTGTTTTTT,CAISEDRRAGELFF
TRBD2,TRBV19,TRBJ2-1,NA,TGTGCCAGTAGTACCCGGAGGCCAGCGGGGAATGAGCAGTTCTTC,CASSTRRPAGNEQFF
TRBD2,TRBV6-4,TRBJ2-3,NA,TGTGCCAGCAGTGAGCGGGAGGGCACAGATACGCAGTATTTT,CASSEREGTDTQYF
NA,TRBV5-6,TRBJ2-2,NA,TGTGCCAGCAGCTTACTGCGGGACGCCCTCTTCGGGGAGCTGTTTTTT,CASSLLRDALFGELFF
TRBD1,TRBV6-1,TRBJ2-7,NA,TGTGCCAGCAGTGAACAGGGGGCGGGGTCCTACGAGCAGTACTTC,CASSEQGAGSYEQYF
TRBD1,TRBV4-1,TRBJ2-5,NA,TGCGCCAGCAGTTATTCCCCGACAGGGGAAGAGACCCAGTACTTC,CASSYSPTGEETQYF
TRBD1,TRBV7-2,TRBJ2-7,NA,TGTGCCAGCAGCTTTACAGGGGCGAGCTCCTACGAGCAGTACTTC,CASSFTGASSYEQYF
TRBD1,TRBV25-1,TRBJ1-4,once,TGTGCCAGCAGTGTCGACAGGGGATGGCCTAATGAAAAACTGTTTTTT,CASSVDRGWPNEKLFF
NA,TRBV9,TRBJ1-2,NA,TGTGCCAGCAGCGTAGGGAGGGGGGGGTACTATGGCTACACCTTC,CASSVGRGGYYGYTF
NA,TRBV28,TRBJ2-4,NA,TGTGCCAGCACAGGGGCGATGGGATTTAAAAACATTCAGTACTTC,CASTGAMGFKNIQYF
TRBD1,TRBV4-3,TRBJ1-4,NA,TGCGCCAGCAGCCAAGATAATGGACAGGGAAGTGAAAAACTGTTTTTT,CASSQDNGQGSEKLFF
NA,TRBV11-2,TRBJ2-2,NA,TGTGCCAGCAGCTTATATGAGGGTCGGACCGGGGAGCTGTTTTTT,CASSLYEGRTGELFF
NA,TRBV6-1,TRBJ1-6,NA,TGTGCCAGCAGATCCAGGGGATATAATTCACCCCTCCACTTT,CASRSRGYNSPLHF
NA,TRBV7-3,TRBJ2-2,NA,TGTGCCAGCAGTTCCAACGGGGGTAGGGCCACCGGGGAGCTGTTTTTT,CASSSNGGRATGELFF
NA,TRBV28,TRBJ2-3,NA,TGTGCCCCCAGGAAGAGCACAGATACGCAGTATTTT,CAPRKSTDTQYF
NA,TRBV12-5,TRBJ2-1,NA,TGTGCTAGTGGTTTGGACCACAGGGGCATCCCCCGGGGGAATGAGCAGTTCTTC,CASGLDHRGIPRGNEQFF
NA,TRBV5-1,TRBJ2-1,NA,TGCGCCAGCAGCTTGGCACTAGCTCTGGGGGAGCAGTTCTTC,CASSLALALGEQFF
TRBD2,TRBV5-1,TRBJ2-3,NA,TGCGCCAGCAGCCCGGGACTAGCGGGAGGTGCCACAGATACGCAGTATTTT,CASSPGLAGGATDTQYF
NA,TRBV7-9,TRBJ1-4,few,TGTGCCAGCAGCTCCCGACAGATTAATGAAAAACTGTTTTTT,CASSSRQINEKLFF
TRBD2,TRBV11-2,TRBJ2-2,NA,TGTGCCAGCAGCTTAGGGACTAGCGGGAACCCCTGGGCCGGGGAGCTGTTTTTT,CASSLGTSGNPWAGELFF
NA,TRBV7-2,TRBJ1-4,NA,TGTGCCAGCAGAGGGAGCGGTGATGAAAAACTGTTTTTT,CASRGSGDEKLFF
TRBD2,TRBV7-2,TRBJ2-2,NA,TGTGCCAGCAGCGTACTAGCGGGAGACAACACCGGGGAGCTGTTTTTT,CASSVLAGDNTGELFF
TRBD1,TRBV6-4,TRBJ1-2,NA,TGTGCCAGCCGCGGACAGGGGGACCGGGGCTACACCTTC,CASRGQGDRGYTF
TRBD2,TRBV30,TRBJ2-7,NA,TGTGCCTGGAGAACTAGCGGCAACTCCTACGAGCAGTACTTC,CAWRTSGNSYEQYF
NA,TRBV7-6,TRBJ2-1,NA,TGTGCCAGCAGTCTAGACAGCTACAATGAGCAGTTCTTC,CASSLDSYNEQFF
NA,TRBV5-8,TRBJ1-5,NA,TGTGCCAGCAGCTTTATTGACAGCTTAAGGGCCCAGCATTTT,CASSFIDSLRAQHF
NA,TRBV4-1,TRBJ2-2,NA,TGCGCCAGCAGCCAAGCGACGGGGGGCGGCACCGGGGAGCTGTTTTTT,CASSQATGGGTGELFF
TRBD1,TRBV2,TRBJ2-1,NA,TGTGCCAGCAGGATCCGGGGACAGGGAAATGAGCAGTTCTTC,CASRIRGQGNEQFF
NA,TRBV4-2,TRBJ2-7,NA,TGTGCCAGCAGCCGCGCGGCTGGCAGGGACGAGCAGTACTTC,CASSRAAGRDEQYF
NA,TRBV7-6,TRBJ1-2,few,TGTGCCAGCAGCTTAGGAGGGGAGGGGACGGACTATGGCTACACCTTC,CASSLGGEGTDYGYTF
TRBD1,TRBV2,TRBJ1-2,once,TGTGCCAGCAGTGGACCGGGACAGAGATATGGCTACACCTTC,CASSGPGQRYGYTF
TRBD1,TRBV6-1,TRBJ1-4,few,TGTGCCAGCAGCCGGGGACAGGCAACTAATGAAAAACTGTTTTTT,CASSRGQATNEKLFF
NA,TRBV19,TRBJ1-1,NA,TGTGCCAGTACCTCCCAGGGGAACACTGAAGCTTTCTTT,CASTSQGNTEAFF
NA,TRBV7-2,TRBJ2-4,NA,TGTGCCAGCAGCTTTCAAAGCGCTGTCAAAAACATTCAGTACTTC,CASSFQSAVKNIQYF
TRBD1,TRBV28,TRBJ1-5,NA,TGTGCCAGCAGCCCCCCCGGGACAGGGGGAACGGGTAGCAATCAGCCCCAGCATTTT,CASSPPGTGGTGSNQPQHF
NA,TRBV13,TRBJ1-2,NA,TGTGCCAGCAGCCTAGGGGAGGACTATGGCTACACCTTC,CASSLGEDYGYTF
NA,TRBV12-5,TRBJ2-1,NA,TGTGCTAGTGGCCAAAACAATGAGCAGTTCTTC,CASGQNNEQFF
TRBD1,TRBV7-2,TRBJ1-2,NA,TGTGCCAGCAGCCCCAGGACAGGGCTTGTGGGAATTTATGGCTACACCTTC,CASSPRTGLVGIYGYTF
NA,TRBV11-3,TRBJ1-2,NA,TGTGCCAGCAGCCCCCAGGGGACCTATGGCTACACCTTC,CASSPQGTYGYTF